What follows is one T cell receptor beta chain and its context. Libraries were prepared by immunoSEQ multiplex PCR; TCRdb keeps only in-frame clonotypes and omits some of them. The repertoire holds fewer than 400,000 clones, with roughly nine tenths as singletons. This sample is drawn from a study of blood T cell repertoires in COVID-19. Study-level information: In each case, the material was cDNA or gDNA derived from T cells, B-cell-depleted T cells, or PBMCs.

The study assigned cohorts using participant-reported clinical history. This CDR3 has 11 amino acids. Deletions cut 3 bases from V and 7 bases from J, with 7 bases between. This receptor was taken from a woman in her thirties who had recovered from COVID-19. The sample taken for sequencing was PBMCs or T cells enriched from blood (not recorded which). The V gene is TRBV12-3 or TRBV12-4, the J gene TRBJ2-7; no reliable D call. CDR3 DNA: TGTGCCAGCAGTTTGTTCCGGGAGCAGTACTTC. Encoded protein: CASSLFREQYF.